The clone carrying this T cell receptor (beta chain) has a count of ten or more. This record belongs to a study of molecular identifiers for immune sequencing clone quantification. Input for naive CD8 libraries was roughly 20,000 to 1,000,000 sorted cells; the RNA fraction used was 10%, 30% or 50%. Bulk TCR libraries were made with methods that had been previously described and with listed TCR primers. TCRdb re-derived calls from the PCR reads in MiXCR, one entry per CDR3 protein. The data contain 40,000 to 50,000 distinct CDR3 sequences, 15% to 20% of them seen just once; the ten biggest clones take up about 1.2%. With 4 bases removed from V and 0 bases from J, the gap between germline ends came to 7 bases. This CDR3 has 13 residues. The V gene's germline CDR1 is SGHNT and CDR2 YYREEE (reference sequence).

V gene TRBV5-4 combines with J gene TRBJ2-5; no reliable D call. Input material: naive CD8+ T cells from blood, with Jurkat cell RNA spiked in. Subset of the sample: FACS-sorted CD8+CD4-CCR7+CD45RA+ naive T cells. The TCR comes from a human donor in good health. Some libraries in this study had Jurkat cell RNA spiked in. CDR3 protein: CASSPTNQETQYF. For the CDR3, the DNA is TGTGCCAGCAGCCCTACAAACCAAGAGACCCAGTACTTC. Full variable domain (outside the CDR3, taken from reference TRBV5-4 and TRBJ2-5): ETGVTQSPTHLIKTRGQQVTLRCSSQSGHNTVSWYQQALGQGPQFIFQYYREEENGRGNFPPRFSGLQFPNYSSELNVNALELDDSALYLCASSPTNQETQYFGPGTRLLVL.